The 29 T cell receptor beta chains below come from one sample, sequenced in a study of blood T cell repertoires in COVID-19. Clones were sequenced by immunoSEQ multiplex PCR, and TCRdb holds only the in-frame ones, with some missing. This sample has some 340,000 clones, with around 87% found just once. The source material was PBMCs or T cells enriched from blood (not recorded which). The origin of the receptors is a woman aged 30 to 39 who had recovered from COVID-19.

This sequence joins TRBV19 and TRBJ1-2; D may be TRBD1 (6 bases). The CDR3 runs 15 residues. In germline, CDR1 is LNHDA, CDR2 SQIVND (reference sequence). The V end lost 6 bases, the J end lost 0 bases, and 14 bases lay between the germline ends. CDR3 nucleotides: TGTGCCAGTAGCAAATCGGGGGGCCCTAACTATGGCTACACCTTC. It yields the protein CASSKSGGPNYGYTF.

The rearrangement uses TRBV3-1 (or the pseudogene TRBV3-2) and TRBJ2-5; D might be TRBD2 (7 bases). The CDR3 is made up of 18 amino acids. Germline assignment: CDR1 LGHDT and CDR2 YNNKEL (reference sequence). V was clipped by 6 bases and J by 1 base, with 24 bases between them. CDR3 in amino acids: CASRKLKGWRGRQETQYF. The CDR3 region has the DNA TGTGCCAGCAGAAAGTTAAAGGGTTGGCGGGGGCGCCAAGAGACCCAGTACTTC.

This chain uses TRBV2 with TRBJ1-2; D gene uncertain. Germline V gives CDR1 SNHLY, CDR2 FYNNEI. The CDR3 runs 12 residues. The germline V and J ends were trimmed by 8 bases and 4 bases, with 11 bases remaining between them. For the CDR3, the DNA is TGTGCCAGCGGGGAGGGCATCTATGGCTACACCTTC. It translates to CASGEGIYGYTF.

This chain links TRBV28 with TRBJ1-2; no clear D. Germline V gives CDR1 MDHEN, CDR2 SYDVKM. The CDR3 has 15 amino acids. V shed 5 bases and J shed 4 bases, with 17 bases lying between them. The CDR3 loop is CASSPERRVFYGYTF. The CDR3 region has the DNA TGTGCCAGCAGTCCTGAACGTCGGGTTTTCTATGGCTACACCTTC.

This clone has only one observation. The chain is built from TRBV5-6 and TRBJ2-1; D gene ambiguous. The CDR3 spans 13 residues. Trimming stripped 4 bases from V and 2 bases from J, with 7 bases between. Germline V CDR1 and CDR2: SGHDT, YYEEEE. The CDR3 DNA reads as TGTGCCAGCAGCATTACAGCCTACAATGAGCAGTTCTTC. Translated: CASSITAYNEQFF.

CDR3 DNA: TGTGCCAGCAGCATAGCCGGTACTAACACTGAAGCTTTCTTT. Its translation: CASSIAGTNTEAFF. The chain recombines TRBV6-5 with TRBJ1-1, with no clear D. CDR1 MNHEY and CDR2 SVGAGI come from the germline V gene. The length of the CDR3 is 14 residues. Trimming took 6 bases from V and 2 from J, leaving 13 bases between them.

This chain connects TRBV4-1 to TRBJ2-1; a possible D gene is TRBD1 (6 bases). V dropped 1 base and J dropped 2 bases, with 6 bases sitting between them. The CDR3 is made up of 14 amino acids. The germline gives CDR1 MGHRA, CDR2 YSYEKL. CDR3 bases: TGCGCCAGCAGCCAAGCAGGGGCCTACAATGAGCAGTTCTTC. This sequence encodes CASSQAGAYNEQFF.

This chain joins TRBV6-5 and TRBJ2-7; 8 positions match TRBD1. CDR1 and CDR2 (germline): MNHEY, SVGAGI. J lost 3 bases, V lost 6 bases, and 7 bases had no gene match. The CDR3 covers 14 residues. In DNA form, the CDR3 reads TGTGCCAGCAGGCAAACAGGGGGGAACTACGAGCAGTACTTC. The encoded protein is CASRQTGGNYEQYF.

This clone came up many times. This chain uses TRBV28 with TRBJ1-2; TRBD1 aligns across 9 bases. The CDR3 extends over 14 amino acids. J lost 8 bases, V lost 3 bases, and 7 bases had no gene match. Per the germline V gene, CDR1 is MDHEN and CDR2 is SYDVKM. The CDR3 reads CASSFYRGQRGYTF. The CDR3 region has the DNA TGTGCCAGCAGTTTCTACAGGGGGCAAAGAGGCTACACCTTC.

The chain joins TRBV27 to TRBJ1-5, with 7 bases aligning to TRBD1. This CDR3 contains 16 residues. The trim removed 0 bases at V and 2 bases at J, leaving 4 bases unmatched. Germline CDR1 reads MNHEY; CDR2 reads SMNVEV (reference sequence). In DNA, the CDR3 is TGTGCCAGCAGTTTATCGTCTCAGGGGGGCAATCAGCCCCAGCATTTT. It is translated as CASSLSSQGGNQPQHF.

The chain has TRBV28 and TRBJ1-5, with TRBD1 matching 11 bases. The CDR3 length is 17 residues. Germline V gene sequence: CDR1 MDHEN, CDR2 SYDVKM. Losses at the gene ends were 6 bases for V and 0 bases for J; bases not matched to a gene: 7. CDR3 in amino acids: CASSLGQGAPSNQPQHF. Written as DNA, the CDR3 is TGTGCCAGCAGCCTTGGACAGGGGGCCCCTAGCAATCAGCCCCAGCATTTT.

The chain combines TRBV29-1 with TRBJ1-1; 7 positions agree with TRBD1. In germline, CDR1 is SQVTM, CDR2 ANQGSEA. This CDR3 contains 15 residues. With V trimmed by 0 bases and J by 2 bases, 6 bases remained unmatched. The CDR3 nucleotides read TGCAGCGTTGAAGACAGGGGGAGAAGAAACACTGAAGCTTTCTTT. It is translated as CSVEDRGRRNTEAFF.

The rearrangement uses TRBV28 and TRBJ1-5; the match to TRBD1 covers 7 bases. This CDR3 comprises 16 residues. Looked up from germline, CDR1 is MDHEN and CDR2 is SYDVKM. Trimming took 5 bases from V and 5 from J; bases not matched to a gene: 12. The CDR3 loop reads CASSPTWTGAYQPQHF. CDR3 nucleotide sequence: TGTGCCAGCAGTCCCACATGGACAGGAGCATATCAGCCCCAGCATTTT.

The J gene is TRBJ2-1, the V gene TRBV7-2, with a weak D call TRBD1 (7 bases). Per the germline V gene, CDR1 is SGHTA and CDR2 is FQGNSA. The CDR3 has 15 amino acids. The ends were cut back, 4 bases at V and 5 bases at J, with 15 bases in the middle. The CDR3 DNA sequence: TGTGCCAGCAGCTGGGGGCAGGGGGGAAACAATGAGCAGTTCTTC. Its protein product is CASSWGQGGNNEQFF.

The genes are TRBV6-5 and TRBJ2-7; a weak D match, TRBD1 (6 bases). The CDR3 length is 14 residues. Germline-derived CDR1 and CDR2 are MNHEY and SVGAGI. V was cut by 5 bases and J by 2 bases, with 13 bases left in between. The CDR3 sequence is CASSTAGEPYEQYF. In DNA form, the CDR3 reads TGTGCCAGCAGTACGGCAGGGGAACCCTACGAGCAGTACTTC.

The V call is TRBV29-1, the J call TRBJ1-5; TRBD1 matches at 10 bases. This CDR3 spans 14 amino acids. The junction had 7 bases not matched to a gene; V was cut back by 7 bases and J by 4 bases. From germline, CDR1 is SQVTM and CDR2 ANQGSEA. The CDR3, as DNA: TGCAGCGCCTCGACAGGGGGCGCAAATCAGCCCCAGCATTTT. Protein sequence: CSASTGGANQPQHF.

The V gene is TRBV5-1, the J gene TRBJ2-5, with TRBD2 matching 11 bases. Germline-derived CDR1 and CDR2 are SGHRS and YFSETQ. The J segment lost 9 bases and the V segment lost 1 base, leaving 5 bases of the junction unmatched. The CDR3 runs to 14 residues. The CDR3 reads CASSLSSGGAAQYF. CDR3 sequence (DNA): TGCGCCAGCAGCTTGAGTAGCGGGGGGGCGGCCCAGTACTTC.

The chain combines TRBV6-5 with TRBJ1-2, with D possibly being TRBD1 (5 bases). Germline CDR1 and CDR2: MNHEY and SVGAGI. V was clipped by 6 bases and J by 6 bases, with 20 bases between them. CDR3 length: 15 residues. Written as DNA, the CDR3 is TGTGCCAGCAGCCCCGGTGGGGGGAGTTCGCATGGCTACACCTTC. It is translated as CASSPGGGSSHGYTF.

This clone has only one observation. The V call is TRBV24-1, the J call TRBJ1-2, with a tentative D call TRBD1 (6 bases). Germline-derived CDR1 and CDR2 are KGHDR and SFDVKD. The CDR3 contains 15 residues. Trimming took off 3 bases at V and 0 bases at J, with 10 bases between the two ends. CDR3: CATSDGGHTNYGYTF. The CDR3 DNA reads TGTGCCACCAGTGATGGGGGACACACTAACTATGGCTACACCTTC.

The chain employs TRBV30 and TRBJ1-2; 7 bases are shared with TRBD1. V lost 5 bases and J lost 5; bases outside the gene matches: 11. Germline loops: CDR1 GTSNPN, CDR2 SVGIG (reference sequence). This CDR3 spans 14 amino acids. In nucleotides, the CDR3 is TGTGCCTGGGGGGACCTGGGACAGATGTATGGCTACACCTTC. Its protein is CAWGDLGQMYGYTF. Based on the CDR3 plus reference TRBV30 and TRBJ1-2, the full variable domain is SQTIHQWPATLVQPVGSPLSLECTVEGTSNPNLYWYRQAAGRGLQLLFYSVGIGQISSEVPQNLSASRPQDRQFILSSKKLLLSDSGFYLCAWGDLGQMYGYTFGSGTRLTVV.

This chain uses TRBV3-1 (or the pseudogene TRBV3-2) with TRBJ1-1, with D possibly TRBD1 on 6 matching bases. Trimming removed 4 bases at V and 1 base at J, with 13 bases between. The CDR3 has 15 residues. Germline loops: CDR1 LGHDT, CDR2 YNNKEL (reference sequence). For the CDR3, the DNA is TGTGCCAGCAGCCCCTTCAGGGGAGCGAACACTGAAGCTTTCTTT. Its protein is CASSPFRGANTEAFF.

The chain has TRBV4-2 and TRBJ2-5; the D is unclear. The CDR3 is made up of 13 amino acids. Trimming cost V 0 bases and J 5 bases, with 7 bases left between them. Germline assignment: CDR1 LGHNA and CDR2 YNFKEQ. Here the CDR3 reads CASSQEGAETQYF. The CDR3, as DNA: TGTGCCAGCAGCCAAGAAGGAGCGGAGACCCAGTACTTC.

V gene TRBV15 combines with J gene TRBJ1-4; tentative D call: TRBD1 (5 bases). V was shortened by 0 bases and J by 0 bases, with 14 bases between the two germline ends. This CDR3 is 18 amino acids long. CDR1 is LNHNV and CDR2 is YYDKDF in the germline V gene (reference sequence). CDR3 bases: TGTGCCACCAGCAGAGATGGGGAGGGACGAGCAACTAATGAAAAACTGTTTTTT. It is translated as CATSRDGEGRATNEKLFF.

V usage is TRBV10-3 and J usage is TRBJ2-7, with TRBD1 identical over 7 bases. This CDR3 is 14 amino acids long. The germline V gene has CDR1 ENHRY and CDR2 SYGVKD. J was trimmed by 0 bases and V by 2 bases; bases with no gene match: 1. In DNA form, the CDR3 reads TGTGCCATCAGTGAGGGGGACAGCTCCTACGAGCAGTACTTC. Translation: CAISEGDSSYEQYF.

This chain joins TRBV6-2 or TRBV6-3 and TRBJ1-6; 7 bases agree with TRBD1. V gave up 5 bases and J gave up 8 bases; unmatched junction bases: 9. The CDR3 consists of 15 residues. Per the germline V gene, CDR1 is MNHEY and CDR2 is SVGEGT. The CDR3 region is CASSARGPGYSPLHF. The CDR3 region has the DNA TGTGCCAGCAGTGCGAGGGGGCCGGGCTATTCACCCCTCCACTTT.

The chain is built from TRBV18 and TRBJ2-6; D is possibly TRBD2 (5 bases). CDR3 length: 19 residues. Trimming took off 3 bases at V and 0 bases at J, with 18 bases between the two ends. Germline V CDR1 and CDR2: KGHSH, LQKENI. The DNA for the CDR3 is TGTGCCAGCTCACCCTTCGGCGGGTCCCCTATCTCTGGGGCCAACGTCCTGACTTTC. Its translation is CASSPFGGSPISGANVLTF. Full variable domain (rest looked up from reference TRBV18 and TRBJ2-6): NAGVMQNPRHLVRRRGQEARLRCSPMKGHSHVYWYRQLPEEGLKFMVYLQKENIIDESGMPKERFSAEFPKEGPSILRIQQVVRGDSAAYFCASSPFGGSPISGANVLTFGAGSRLTVL.

The chain carries TRBV10-1 and TRBJ1-1, with TRBD1 as a possible D gene (5 bases). Germline V gene sequence: CDR1 WNHNN, CDR2 SYGVQD (reference sequence). The CDR3 sequence is 11 residues long. V lost 8 bases, J lost 6 bases, and 10 bases lay in between. CDR3 loop: CASGWGAEAFF. For the CDR3, the DNA is TGCGCCAGCGGTTGGGGGGCTGAAGCTTTCTTT.

The chain joins TRBV25-1 to TRBJ2-6; 9 positions match TRBD1. Germline loops: CDR1 MGHDK, CDR2 SYGVNS. The ends lost 2 bases at V and 1 base at J; junction bases unmatched: 0. This CDR3 has 16 residues. CDR3 DNA sequence: TGTGCCAGCAGTGAAGGGACAGGGTCTGGGGCCAACGTCCTGACTTTC. Translation: CASSEGTGSGANVLTF.

The chain recombines TRBV5-4 with TRBJ1-5; maybe TRBD1 (5 bases). Germline CDR1 SGHNT, CDR2 YYREEE (reference sequence). This CDR3 contains 14 residues. The V gene lost 0 bases and the J gene lost 5 bases, with 9 bases spanning the gap. The CDR3 reads CASSLAGGDQPQHF. Here the CDR3 DNA reads TGTGCCAGCAGCTTGGCGGGGGGTGATCAGCCCCAGCATTTT.